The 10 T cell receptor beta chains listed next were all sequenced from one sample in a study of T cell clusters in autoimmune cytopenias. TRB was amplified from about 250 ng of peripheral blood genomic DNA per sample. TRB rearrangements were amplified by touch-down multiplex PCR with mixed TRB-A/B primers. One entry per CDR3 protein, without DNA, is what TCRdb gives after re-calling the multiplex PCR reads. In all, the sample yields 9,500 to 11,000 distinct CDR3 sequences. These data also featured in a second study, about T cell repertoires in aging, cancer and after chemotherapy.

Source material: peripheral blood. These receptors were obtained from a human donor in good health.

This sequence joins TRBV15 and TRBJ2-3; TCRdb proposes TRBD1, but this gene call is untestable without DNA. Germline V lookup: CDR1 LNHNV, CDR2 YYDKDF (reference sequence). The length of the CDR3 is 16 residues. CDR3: CATSRDPGQGRDTQYF.

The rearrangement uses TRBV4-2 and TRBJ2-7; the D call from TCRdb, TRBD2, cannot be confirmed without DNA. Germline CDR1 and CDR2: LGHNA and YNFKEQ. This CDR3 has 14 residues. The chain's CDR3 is CASSQRGGLYEQYF.

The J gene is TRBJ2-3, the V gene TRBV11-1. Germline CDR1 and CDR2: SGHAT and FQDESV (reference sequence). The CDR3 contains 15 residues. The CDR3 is CASSFRRPSTDTQYF.

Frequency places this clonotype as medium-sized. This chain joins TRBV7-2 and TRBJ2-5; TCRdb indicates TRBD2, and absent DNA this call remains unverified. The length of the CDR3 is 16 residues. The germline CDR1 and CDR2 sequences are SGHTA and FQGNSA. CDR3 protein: CASSSRRTSGGETQYF.

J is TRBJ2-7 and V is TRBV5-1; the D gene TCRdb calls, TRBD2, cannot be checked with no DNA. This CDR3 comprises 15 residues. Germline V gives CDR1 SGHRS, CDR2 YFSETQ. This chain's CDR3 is CASSFSGGASYEQYF.

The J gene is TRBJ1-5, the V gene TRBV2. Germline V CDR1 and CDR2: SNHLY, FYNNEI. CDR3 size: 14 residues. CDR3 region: CASSEMDRNQPQHF. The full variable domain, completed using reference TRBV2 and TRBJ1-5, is EPEVTQTPSHQVTQMGQEVILRCVPISNHLYFYWYRQILGQKVEFLVSFYNNEISEKSEIFDDQFSVERPDGSNFTLKIRSTKLEDSAMYFCASSEMDRNQPQHFGDGTRLSIL.

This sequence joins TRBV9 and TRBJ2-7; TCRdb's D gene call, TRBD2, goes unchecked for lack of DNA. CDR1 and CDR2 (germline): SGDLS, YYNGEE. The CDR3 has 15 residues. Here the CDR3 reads CASSPGSGDSYEQYF.

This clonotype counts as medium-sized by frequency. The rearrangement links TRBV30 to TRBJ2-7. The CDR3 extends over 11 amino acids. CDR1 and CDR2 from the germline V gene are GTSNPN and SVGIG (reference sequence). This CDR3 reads CAWSVRYEQYF.

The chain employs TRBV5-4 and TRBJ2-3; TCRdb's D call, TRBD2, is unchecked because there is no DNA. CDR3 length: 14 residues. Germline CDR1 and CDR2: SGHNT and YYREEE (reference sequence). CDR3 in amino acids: CASRKRGGTDTQYF.

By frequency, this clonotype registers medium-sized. The CDR3 loop is CASSLRENYNSPLHF. V and J are TRBV27 and TRBJ1-6. From germline, CDR1 is MNHEY and CDR2 SMNVEV (reference sequence). This CDR3 is 15 amino acids long.